These 3 T cell receptor beta chains were sequenced from one sample in a study of Ad26.COV2.S vaccination and SARS-CoV-2 variants. The treatment: about 20 received Ad26.COV2.S at low or high dose, single or two shots; several received placebo; per-sample allocation not given. Day 63 after the first injection of vaccine or placebo was the sampling time. Profiled with immunoSEQ multiplex PCR; TCRdb holds only in-frame clones, not every one. The sample has 330,000 or so clones, 90% seen once; the top ten hold about 5%. The material sequenced was peripheral blood, taken in a trial of Ad26.COV2.S vaccine versus placebo. The origin of the receptors is a person aged 18-65 years who received the Ad26.COV2.S COVID-19 vaccine or a placebo.

This clone came up once. The rearrangement joins TRBV27 to TRBJ1-6; D is undetermined. Trimming shortened V by 3 bases and J by 9 bases, and 18 bases separated the two germline ends. The germline V gene encodes CDR1 MNHEY and CDR2 SMNVEV (reference sequence). This CDR3 contains 16 residues. The CDR3 DNA is TGTGCCAGCAGTTTGCCCCCGCAGTTCGGGATTTCACCCCTCCACTTT. It encodes CASSLPPQFGISPLHF.

The rearrangement joins TRBV4-1 to TRBJ2-1; 8 nucleotides match TRBD2. Looked up from germline, CDR1 is MGHRA and CDR2 is YSYEKL. V trimming: 4 bases; J trimming: 6 bases; junction bases outside the gene matches: 23. CDR3 length: 20 residues. This CDR3 reads CASSPSPSSGRGLSRNEQFF. CDR3 coding DNA: TGCGCCAGCAGCCCAAGCCCGTCGAGCGGGAGAGGACTATCGCGCAATGAGCAGTTCTTC.

This chain links TRBV4-2 with TRBJ1-6; 9 bases align to TRBD1. CDR1 is LGHNA and CDR2 is YNFKEQ in the germline V gene. Losses at the gene ends were 4 bases for V and 5 bases for J; bases not matched to a gene: 3. The length of the CDR3 is 15 residues. The CDR3 is CASSPGQGNNSPLHF. CDR3 coding DNA: TGTGCCAGCAGCCCGGGACAGGGTAATAATTCACCCCTCCACTTT.